The 7 T cell receptor beta chains given below trace back to one sample, sequenced in a study of identifying expanded T cells in peripheral blood (dated by TCRdb to the late 2010s). Library method: the immunoSEQ multiplex PCR assay. The table was pulled from immuneACCESS by TCRdb, which kept in-frame rearrangements only. Such tables lose some clones; where checked, under half of the loss comes from unresolved V genes, and the rest has no known cause. This sample holds around 90,000 clones; more than 70% were observed only once. The top ten clonotypes cover 4% of the sample. The sample was blood. The origin of the receptors is a person between 18 and 75 years old in good health.

V and J are TRBV7-3 and TRBJ2-1, with 8 bases aligning to TRBD2. The germline V gene has CDR1 SGHTA and CDR2 FQGTGA. The CDR3 length is 15 residues. Trimming took 6 bases from V and 5 from J; bases not matched to a gene: 9. In DNA form, the CDR3 reads TGTGCCAGCAGTCCGACCGGGACTAGGAACAATGAGCAGTTCTTC. Encoded protein: CASSPTGTRNNEQFF.

This rearrangement joins TRBV6-6 to TRBJ1-4; D perhaps matches TRBD1 (5 bases). The germline V and J ends were trimmed by 10 bases and 4 bases, with 13 bases remaining between them. The CDR3 covers 13 residues. Germline V gene data show CDR1 as MNHNY and CDR2 as SVGAGI (reference sequence). For the CDR3, the DNA is TGTGCCATATCAGGGTCTAATAATGAAAAACTGTTTTTT. It specifies CAISGSNNEKLFF.

The chain links TRBV18 to TRBJ2-1; no reliable D call. CDR1 and CDR2 from the germline V gene are KGHSH and LQKENI. CDR3 length: 14 amino acids. Trimming pared 8 bases from V and 6 bases from J, leaving 17 bases between. The CDR3 sequence is CASLAGLDVNEQFF. In DNA, the CDR3 is TGTGCCAGCCTCGCCGGATTAGACGTCAATGAGCAGTTCTTC.

The chain combines TRBV6-5 with TRBJ1-1; D not certain. V shed 5 bases and J shed 1 base, with 2 bases lying between them. The CDR3 runs to 11 residues. Germline V gene data show CDR1 as MNHEY and CDR2 as SVGAGI. As DNA, the CDR3 is TGTGCCAGCAGTCGGAACACTGAAGCTTTCTTT. Its protein product is CASSRNTEAFF.

The V call is TRBV5-6, the J call TRBJ2-7, with no clear D. Trimming took 0 bases from V and 3 from J, leaving 1 base between them. The length of the CDR3 is 11 residues. Germline assignment: CDR1 SGHDT and CDR2 YYEEEE. CDR3: CASSLDYEQYF. As DNA, the CDR3 is TGTGCCAGCAGCTTGGACTACGAGCAGTACTTC.

This chain joins TRBV7-2 and TRBJ2-2; 11 bases align to TRBD2. CDR3 length: 19 residues. Looked up from germline, CDR1 is SGHTA and CDR2 is FQGNSA. J lost 5 bases, V lost 5 bases, and 16 bases had no gene match. CDR3 in amino acids: CASSPQGLAGGPGTGELFF. The CDR3 DNA reads TGTGCCAGCAGCCCCCAAGGACTAGCGGGTGGGCCGGGAACCGGGGAGCTGTTTTTT.

This clone has only one observation. The gene calls are TRBV7-3 and TRBJ2-5; perhaps D is TRBD1 or TRBD2 (5 bases each). Trimming cost V 5 bases and J 5 bases, with 15 bases left between them. In germline, CDR1 is SGHTA, CDR2 FQGTGA. The CDR3 is 14 amino acids. Here the CDR3 DNA reads TGTGCCAGCAGCCGGCGTGGGGACGGGGAGACCCAGTACTTC. It encodes CASSRRGDGETQYF.